This T cell receptor (beta chain) originates from a study of blood T cell repertoires in COVID-19 (dated by TCRdb to about 2020). For the study in its entirety: Samples covering the acute and convalescent phases of COVID-19 were provided by collaborators in the United States, Italy and Spain. The prospective study material was composed of cDNA or gDNA derived from T cells, B-cell-depleted T cells, or PBMCs. The dataset comprised deeply sampled blood TCRbeta repertoires from subjects exposed to, actively infected with, or recovered from COVID-19. The repertoires were released in a freely available public database meant as a resource for research on the immune response to SARS-CoV-2. Samples came from the ongoing ImmuneRACE study (first 160 participants) plus 1,254 subjects from 6 global collaborators. A de-identified subject ID, COVID-19 status, age in years and sex were almost always included in the sample metadata. HLA class I and class II types, where available, came from metadata supplied by the sample provider rather than from assay-based typing.

Participants in the prospective study were aged about 18 to 100 years, lived in 24 United States geographic areas, and enrolled through a virtual design. In the prospective study, participants were assigned to cohorts based on the clinical history participants reported in a screening survey and a study questionnaire. Recovered participants in ImmuneRACE Cohort 3 were defined as having two consecutive negative NP/OP PCR tests, clearance from a healthcare professional, or resolution of symptoms. Mobile phlebotomists in the prospective study collected whole blood, serum and a nasopharyngeal or oropharyngeal swab from every participant. Participants in the prospective study had the option to provide additional blood draws and questionnaires over a roughly 2-month period. Before DNA extraction, blood samples from the prospective study were shipped at room temperature or frozen. Results the study describes overall, beyond this receptor: The amount of clinical and demographic metadata varied by source and participant and was provided uncurated.

On this clone itself: Its antigen remains unidentified. No qualities accompany the bases; no much larger clone lies one base away.

TCRbeta CDR3 regions were amplified from genomic DNA by means of the immunoSEQ Assay, a bias-controlled multiplex PCR. In the source study's methods: Within the assay, amplification of reference gene primers was used to estimate how many nucleated cells each sample contained. Sequence reads were collapsed and filtered to measure the absolute abundance of every unique TCRbeta CDR3 rearrangement. For each sample, productive Simpson clonality was calculated as the square root of Simpson's diversity index across productive rearrangements. Not all clones reach the TCRdb copy of this immuneACCESS table, which keeps in-frame sequences only. Checked studies attribute under half of the gap to unresolved V genes and leave the rest unexplained. That table furnishes V, J and clone size, whereas the DNA furnished D and trimming. The sample includes 200,000 or so clones, with 84% observed a single time. The top ten clones comprise 1.5% to 2% of the sample.

The receptor's source is a man in his 60s who had recovered from COVID-19. Input material: PBMCs or T cells enriched from blood (not recorded which).

The CDR3 protein sequence reads: CASKGQQNTEAFF. The DNA sequence is given as TGTGCCAGCAAGGGACAGCAGAACACTGAAGCTTTCTTT. The V gene is TRBV2 and the J gene is TRBJ1-1; TRBD1 agrees with 7 junctional bases. Based on the germline V gene, the CDR1 and CDR2 sequences are SNHLY and FYNNEI. The CDR3 covers 13 residues, taking in both the cysteine and the phenylalanine. The entry retains the CDR3 DNA only, 39 bases that are in frame from base 1. V is pruned by 7 bases and J by 1 base, leaving 3 bases of the junction without a gene match.